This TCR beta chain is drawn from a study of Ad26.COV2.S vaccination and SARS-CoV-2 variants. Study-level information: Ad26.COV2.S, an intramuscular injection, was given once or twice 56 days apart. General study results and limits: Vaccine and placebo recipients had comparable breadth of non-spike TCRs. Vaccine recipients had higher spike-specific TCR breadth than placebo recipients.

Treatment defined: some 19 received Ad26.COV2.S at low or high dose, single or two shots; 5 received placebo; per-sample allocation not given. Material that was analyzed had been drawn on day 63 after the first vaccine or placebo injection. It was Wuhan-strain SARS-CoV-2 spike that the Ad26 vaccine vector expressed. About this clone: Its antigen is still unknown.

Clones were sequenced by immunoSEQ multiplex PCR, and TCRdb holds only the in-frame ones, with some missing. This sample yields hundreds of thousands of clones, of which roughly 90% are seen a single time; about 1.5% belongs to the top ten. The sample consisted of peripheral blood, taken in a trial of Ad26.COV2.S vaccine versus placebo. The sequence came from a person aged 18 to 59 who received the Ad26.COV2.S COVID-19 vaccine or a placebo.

As DNA, the CDR3 is TGTGCCAGCAGCCCACTAGCAGACAATGAGCAGTTCTTC. This translates into CASSPLADNEQFF. This chain connects TRBV11-1 to TRBJ2-1, with D perhaps matching TRBD2 (6 bases). Trimming removed 5 bases at V and 5 bases at J, with 10 bases between. The length of the CDR3 is 13 residues. CDR1 is SGHAT, CDR2 FQDESV, per germline (reference sequence). Full variable domain (remainder filled in from reference TRBV11-1 and TRBJ2-1): EAEVAQSPRYKITEKSQAVAFWCDPISGHATLYWYRQILGQGPELLVQFQDESVVDDSQLPKDRFSAERLKGVDSTLKIQPAELGDSAMYLCASSPLADNEQFFGPGTRLTVL.